A single sample is the source of the 10 T cell receptor beta chains below, sequenced in a study of early stage breast cancer tumors. Using immunoSEQ multiplex PCR, the repertoire was profiled, and TCRdb retains in-frame clones only, with some absent. In the table there are roughly 30,000 clones, around three quarters of which are singletons. The source material was blood. The receptor source for this set is a person aged 55-75 years with breast cancer.

The chain links TRBV28 to TRBJ2-1; a possible D gene is TRBD1 (5 bases). The CDR3 consists of 13 residues. Germline CDR1 is MDHEN and CDR2 is SYDVKM. V lost 4 bases and J lost 9, with 13 bases in between. CDR3 bases: TGTGCCAGCAGTTCCTTAGGGGTCGGTGAGCAGTTCTTC. Amino acids: CASSSLGVGEQFF.

The chain has TRBV7-2 and TRBJ2-7; perhaps TRBD2 as D (5 bases). The germline gives CDR1 SGHTA, CDR2 FQGNSA. This CDR3 is built from 15 residues. With 0 bases removed from V and 1 base from J, the gap between germline ends came to 10 bases. This CDR3 reads CASSLALSGSYEQYF. In DNA form, the CDR3 reads TGTGCCAGCAGCTTAGCCCTATCGGGATCCTACGAGCAGTACTTC.

V usage is TRBV18 and J usage is TRBJ2-5; 11 bases are shared with TRBD2. The length of the CDR3 is 15 residues. Unmatched junction bases numbered 3, after V lost 3 bases and J lost 3 bases. Germline assignment: CDR1 KGHSH and CDR2 LQKENI. Here the CDR3 DNA reads TGTGCCAGCTCACCGATGGGACTAGCGGAAGAGACCCAGTACTTC. The encoded protein is CASSPMGLAEETQYF.

The chain is built from TRBV7-2 and TRBJ2-7, with 14 bases matching TRBD2. CDR3 length: 19 amino acids. J was trimmed by 2 bases and V by 3 bases; bases with no gene match: 12. Germline-derived CDR1 and CDR2 are SGHTA and FQGNSA. CDR3: CASSLTRTSGRPNAYEQYF. The CDR3 DNA reads TGTGCCAGCAGCTTGACGCGGACTAGCGGGAGGCCCAACGCCTACGAGCAGTACTTC. The full variable domain, its missing parts supplied by reference TRBV7-2 and TRBJ2-7, is GAGVSQSPSNKVTEKGKDVELRCDPISGHTALYWYRQSLGQGLEFLIYFQGNSAPDKSGLPSDRFSAERTGGSVSTLTIQRTQQEDSAVYLCASSLTRTSGRPNAYEQYFGPGTRLTVT.

This chain uses TRBV2 with TRBJ1-1; no clear D gene. Germline values: CDR1 SNHLY, CDR2 FYNNEI. This CDR3 spans 14 amino acids. V lost 3 bases and J 1 base, leaving 9 bases between the germline ends. The CDR3 is CASSEYGTNTEAFF. CDR3 bases: TGTGCCAGCAGTGAGTACGGTACGAACACTGAAGCTTTCTTT.

This sequence joins TRBV5-4 and TRBJ2-5; 12 bases are shared with TRBD1. The CDR3 runs 15 residues. The germline V gene has CDR1 SGHNT and CDR2 YYREEE (reference sequence). The V segment lost 4 bases and the J segment 5 bases; nucleotides outside the gene matches: 6. The CDR3 region is CASSKGQGAGETQYF. Written as DNA, the CDR3 is TGTGCCAGCAGCAAGGGACAGGGGGCAGGGGAGACCCAGTACTTC.

V and J are TRBV30 and TRBJ2-7; TRBD1 aligns across 7 bases. This CDR3 spans 12 amino acids. Germline lookup yields CDR1 GTSNPN and CDR2 SVGIG (reference sequence). With 4 bases clipped from V and 1 base from J, the junction kept 1 base outside the gene matches. This CDR3 is CAWKGASYEQYF. The CDR3 nucleotides read TGTGCCTGGAAGGGGGCTTCCTACGAGCAGTACTTC.

This chain links TRBV28 with TRBJ2-7; 7 bases are a match to TRBD2. Germline CDR1 reads MDHEN; CDR2 reads SYDVKM. CDR3 length: 15 residues. The V segment lost 6 bases and the J segment 2 bases; nucleotides outside the gene matches: 10. CDR3 sequence (DNA): TGTGCCAGCAGATCGATTAGCGGGTCAACCTACGAGCAGTACTTC. It yields the protein CASRSISGSTYEQYF.

This clone has more than one count but fewer than ten. This chain uses TRBV19 with TRBJ1-2; tentatively, D is TRBD1 (6 bases). Trimming left V 8 bases short and J 1 base short, with 11 bases between. The germline V gene encodes CDR1 LNHDA and CDR2 SQIVND (reference sequence). This CDR3 region has 13 residues. The CDR3 DNA is TGTGCCAGTGTCCGGGACAATAACTATGGCTACACCTTC. As protein: CASVRDNNYGYTF.

This clone was found a few times. The rearrangement links TRBV29-1 to TRBJ1-2; 10 nucleotides match TRBD1. Germline trimming cut 7 bases from V and 4 bases from J; bases unmatched to any gene: 3. This CDR3 comprises 12 residues. Germline CDR1 and CDR2: SQVTM and ANQGSEA. The CDR3 loop is CSAWTGGYGYTF. CDR3 coding DNA: TGCAGCGCCTGGACAGGGGGCTATGGCTACACCTTC. The full variable domain, with the rest looked up from reference TRBV29-1 and TRBJ1-2, is SAVISQKPSRDICQRGTSLTIQCQVDSQVTMMFWYRQQPGQSLTLIATANQGSEATYESGFVIDKFPISRPNLTFSTLTVSNMSPEDSSIYLCSAWTGGYGYTFGSGTRLTVV.